These 18 T cell receptor beta chains share one sample of origin, sequenced in a study of blood T cell repertoires in COVID-19 (dated by TCRdb to 2020 to 2021). The library was generated by the immunoSEQ multiplex PCR assay. TCRdb took this table from immuneACCESS and kept in-frame rearrangements with V and J called. Such tables lack part of the clones; where checked against another copy, unresolved V genes explain under half of the gap, and the rest is unexplained. The sample has around 140,000 clones on record, more than 75% of them singletons. The ten largest make up approximately 9% of the sample. The sequencing input was peripheral blood. The receptors shown here come from a woman aged 50 to 60 with active or convalescent COVID-19.

This clone was recorded once. J is TRBJ2-1 and V is TRBV10-2; 11 positions match TRBD2. The length of the CDR3 is 17 residues. Germline loops: CDR1 WSHSY, CDR2 SAAADI. The V and J ends lost 4 bases and 6 bases, in that order; junction bases with no gene match: 11. The CDR3 DNA reads as TGCGCCAGCAGTGTCTTTCCGGGACTAGCGGTTTCCAATGAGCAGTTCTTC. It translates to CASSVFPGLAVSNEQFF.

This chain connects TRBV29-1 to TRBJ1-1; D is undetermined. Trimming removed 4 bases from V and 3 bases from J, with 9 bases in between. Germline CDR1 is SQVTM and CDR2 is ANQGSEA. There are 12 residues in the CDR3. CDR3 bases: TGCAGCGTTGTCCAGGATTACACTGAAGCTTTCTTT. This codes for CSVVQDYTEAFF.

The chain recombines TRBV5-1 with TRBJ2-7; 7 bases map to TRBD1. The V and J ends lost 3 bases and 4 bases, in that order; junction bases with no gene match: 4. The CDR3 length is 13 residues. From germline, CDR1 is SGHRS and CDR2 YFSETQ. This chain's CDR3 is CASSYYRGYEQYF. The DNA of the CDR3 is TGCGCCAGCAGCTACTACAGGGGTTACGAGCAGTACTTC.

The table lists this clone with a count of one. The V and J genes are TRBV19 and TRBJ2-1; 11 nucleotides align to TRBD2. The CDR3 length is 16 residues. Germline V gene data show CDR1 as LNHDA and CDR2 as SQIVND (reference sequence). With 6 bases clipped from V and 5 bases from J, the junction kept 9 bases outside the gene matches. The CDR3 protein is CASSMWGTSGHNEQFF. CDR3 nucleotide sequence: TGTGCCAGTAGCATGTGGGGGACTAGCGGCCACAATGAGCAGTTCTTC.

The genes are TRBV4-3 and TRBJ2-7; 9 bases fit TRBD1. V trimming: 9 bases; J trimming: 9 bases; junction bases outside the gene matches: 12. This CDR3 spans 13 amino acids. CDR1 and CDR2 (germline): LGHNA, YSLEER. In nucleotides, the CDR3 is TGCGCCAGTTCCCCGGGACAGGGATCGGGGCAGTACTTC. As protein: CASSPGQGSGQYF.

This clone was detected only a few times. The chain has TRBV5-4 and TRBJ1-2, with TRBD1 matching 10 bases. The ends lost 3 bases at V and 6 bases at J; junction bases unmatched: 11. The V gene's germline CDR1 is SGHNT and CDR2 YYREEE (reference sequence). The CDR3 spans 16 residues. The CDR3 coding sequence is TGTGCCAGCAGCTCCCTCGGAGACAGGGGGCAGAATGGCTACACCTTC. This codes for CASSSLGDRGQNGYTF. Full variable domain (outside the CDR3, taken from reference TRBV5-4 and TRBJ1-2): ETGVTQSPTHLIKTRGQQVTLRCSSQSGHNTVSWYQQALGQGPQFIFQYYREEENGRGNFPPRFSGLQFPNYSSELNVNALELDDSALYLCASSSLGDRGQNGYTFGSGTRLTVV.

In nucleotides, the CDR3 is TGTGCCAGCAGCAAAACCGGGACTCAGGTATACGAGCAGTACTTC. Its protein product is CASSKTGTQVYEQYF. V is TRBV5-4 and J is TRBJ2-7; D perhaps matches TRBD2 (6 bases). CDR3 length: 15 amino acids. V gave up 4 bases and J gave up 4 bases, with 18 bases separating them. Germline loops: CDR1 SGHNT, CDR2 YYREEE (reference sequence).

This sequence joins TRBV9 and TRBJ2-1, with 7 bases identical to TRBD1. The junction had 8 bases not matched to a gene; V was cut back by 6 bases and J by 5 bases. Per germline, CDR1 SGDLS and CDR2 YYNGEE. CDR3 length: 14 amino acids. The CDR3 DNA follows: TGTGCCAGCAACCCGGACAGGACGAACAATGAGCAGTTCTTC. Its translation is CASNPDRTNNEQFF.

The chain is built from TRBV5-1 and TRBJ1-2; D gene unclear. Trimming cost V 0 bases and J 8 bases, with 14 bases left between them. CDR3 length: 14 amino acids. Germline V gene lookup returns CDR1 SGHRS and CDR2 YFSETQ. CDR3 residues: CASSLVSGSQGYTF. The DNA for the CDR3 is TGCGCCAGCAGCTTGGTTTCAGGATCGCAGGGCTACACCTTC.

The CDR3 sequence is CASSLNRVVGYTF. The CDR3 DNA reads as TGTGCCAGCAGTTTAAACAGGGTGGTGGGCTACACCTTC. The V call is TRBV27, the J call TRBJ1-2, with D perhaps matching TRBD1 (6 bases). Germline CDR1 is MNHEY and CDR2 is SMNVEV (reference sequence). The CDR3 contains 13 residues. V dropped 2 bases and J dropped 8 bases, with 12 bases sitting between them.

This chain links TRBV21-1 with TRBJ2-7; whether TRBD2, the table's D call, matches the DNA was not checked. TRBV21-1 is recorded as a pseudogene. The CDR3 is made up of 19 amino acids. The CDR3 protein is CASNITPRSWAGYHYEQYF. The CDR3 DNA follows: TGTGCCAGCAACATAACGCCCCGCAGTTGGGCGGGTTATCACTACGAGCAGTACTTC.

V is TRBV5-4 and J is TRBJ2-2; TRBD2 is a possible D gene (6 bases). The germline V gene has CDR1 SGHNT and CDR2 YYREEE (reference sequence). This CDR3 has 17 amino acids. Trimming removed 4 bases at V and 0 bases at J, with 16 bases between. The CDR3, as DNA: TGTGCCAGCAGCCCCGGACTACTCTCAGCGAACACCGGGGAGCTGTTTTTT. Its protein product is CASSPGLLSANTGELFF. Based on the CDR3 plus reference TRBV5-4 and TRBJ2-2, the full variable domain is ETGVTQSPTHLIKTRGQQVTLRCSSQSGHNTVSWYQQALGQGPQFIFQYYREEENGRGNFPPRFSGLQFPNYSSELNVNALELDDSALYLCASSPGLLSANTGELFFGEGSRLTVL.

The chain joins TRBV5-4 to TRBJ2-1; D is possibly TRBD1 (5 bases). The CDR3 is made up of 13 amino acids. The V and J ends lost 0 bases and 6 bases respectively, with 7 bases between them. The germline CDR1 and CDR2 sequences are SGHNT and YYREEE (reference sequence). The CDR3 reads CASSLEGSNEQFF. The CDR3 DNA reads TGTGCCAGCAGCTTGGAGGGGTCCAATGAGCAGTTCTTC. Together with reference TRBV5-4 and TRBJ2-1, the CDR3 gives the full variable domain: ETGVTQSPTHLIKTRGQQVTLRCSSQSGHNTVSWYQQALGQGPQFIFQYYREEENGRGNFPPRFSGLQFPNYSSELNVNALELDDSALYLCASSLEGSNEQFFGPGTRLTVL.

The J gene is TRBJ1-6, the V gene TRBV6-2 or TRBV6-3, with D hard to call. The germline CDR1 and CDR2 sequences are MNHEY and SVGEGT. The CDR3 contains 13 residues. With 4 bases removed from V and 7 bases from J, the gap between germline ends came to 8 bases. The DNA of the CDR3 is TGTGCCAGCAGTTTGGTGGAGAATTCACCCCTCCACTTT. It codes for CASSLVENSPLHF.

The V and J genes are TRBV6-5 and TRBJ1-2, with 7 positions matching TRBD1. CDR3 size: 15 residues. Trimming took 2 bases from V and 6 from J; bases not matched to a gene: 9. Germline V gene sequence: CDR1 MNHEY, CDR2 SVGAGI. The CDR3 nucleotides are TGTGCCAGCAGTTACGGGACAGCCTTCTTTGATGGCTACACCTTC. The encoded protein is CASSYGTAFFDGYTF.

The chain couples TRBV7-8 to TRBJ1-1; D call uncertain. Trimming removed 3 bases at V and 1 base at J, with 12 bases between. Looked up from germline, CDR1 is SGHVS and CDR2 is FQNEAQ. This CDR3 spans 15 amino acids. CDR3: CASSFSGGSNTEAFF. The CDR3 DNA reads as TGTGCCAGCAGCTTCTCCGGCGGTTCGAACACTGAAGCTTTCTTT.

There are a few counts of this clone. The rearrangement joins TRBV7-9 to TRBJ2-7, with TRBD2 matching 12 bases. The CDR3 sequence is 16 residues long. Losses at the gene ends were 4 bases for V and 1 base for J; bases not matched to a gene: 5. CDR1 SEHNR and CDR2 FQNEAQ come from the germline V gene (reference sequence). The CDR3 region has the DNA TGTGCCAGCAGCTCGACTAGCGGGAGAGAGTCCTACGAGCAGTACTTC. Residues: CASSSTSGRESYEQYF.

This clone was seen a single time. The rearrangement links TRBV6-6 to TRBJ1-2, with TRBD1 as a possible D gene (6 bases). The V end was cut by 10 bases, the J end by 10 bases, with 25 bases between. Germline CDR1 reads MNHNY; CDR2 reads SVGAGI (reference sequence). The CDR3 loop spans 14 amino acids. The CDR3 DNA is TGTGCCACACACCGGGACACAGACCTATCAGCCTACACCTTC. Its protein is CATHRDTDLSAYTF.